This T cell receptor (beta chain) was identified during a study of regulatory T cells. Primers: 52 TRBV forward and 13 TRBJ reverse. Produced via immunoSEQ multiplex PCR; TCRdb's table is partial and in-frame only. Among roughly 30,000 clones listed, around 90% were seen once. On this clone: As yet, its antigen is unknown.

The CDR3 spans 15 residues. Germline lookup yields CDR1 SGHRS and CDR2 YFSETQ. The V and J ends lost 5 bases and 0 bases, in that order; junction bases with no gene match: 6. General study findings and limits: Hydrophobic residues at CDR3 positions 6 and 7 were enriched in conventional CD4+ T cells of CD3G-deficient patients.

The sequenced material came from conventional CD4+ T cells sorted from blood. The sequence was collected from a person aged 18 to 29 with CD3G deficiency. The genes are TRBV5-1 and TRBJ2-3; the match to TRBD2 covers 7 bases. The CDR3 nucleotides read TGCGCCAGCAGTCTAGCGGACCCCAGCACAGATACGCAGTATTTT. It yields the protein CASSLADPSTDTQYF.